These 11 T cell receptor beta chains share one sample of origin, sequenced in a study of blood T cell repertoires in COVID-19. This table comes from immunoSEQ multiplex PCR, and its TCRdb copy is limited to in-frame clones, with some not included. The table lists 250,000 or so clones, 86% of them singletons, with 6.2% in the top ten. Sequenced: peripheral blood. The receptors stem from a man aged 55-75 years with acute or convalescent COVID-19.

This clone has just one count. This chain uses TRBV11-3 with TRBJ2-5; D might be TRBD2 (5 bases). Germline CDR1 SGHNT, CDR2 YENEEA. V was trimmed by 0 bases and J by 2 bases, leaving 13 bases between them. CDR3 length: 16 amino acids. CDR3 region: CASSLDFGLTQETQYF. For the CDR3, the DNA is TGTGCCAGCAGCTTAGATTTCGGACTCACACAAGAGACCCAGTACTTC.

The DNA for the CDR3 is TGTGCCAGCAGCCCTACCGGGACAGGGATAAACACTGAAGCTTTCTTT. This sequence encodes CASSPTGTGINTEAFF. This chain uses TRBV28 with TRBJ1-1, with TRBD1 matching over 9 bases. The CDR3 runs 16 residues. Germline CDR1 is MDHEN and CDR2 is SYDVKM. Unmatched junction bases numbered 10, after V lost 6 bases and J lost 2 bases.

V usage is TRBV28 and J usage is TRBJ2-2, with D perhaps TRBD2 (5 bases). Germline V lookup: CDR1 MDHEN, CDR2 SYDVKM. There are 14 residues in the CDR3. Trimming took 5 bases from V and 0 from J, leaving 7 bases between them. The CDR3 sequence is CASSRGSNTGELFF. CDR3 bases: TGTGCCAGCAGTCGGGGATCGAACACCGGGGAGCTGTTTTTT.

V is TRBV5-8 and J is TRBJ2-7, with a possible D match to TRBD2 (5 bases). Looked up from germline, CDR1 is SGHTS and CDR2 is YDEGEE. The ends were cut back, 0 bases at V and 5 bases at J, with 12 bases in the middle. The CDR3 extends over 14 amino acids. The CDR3 bases are TGTGCCAGCAGCTTGGCACTAGTCGCCCACGAGCAGTACTTC. It yields the protein CASSLALVAHEQYF. Supplemented by reference TRBV5-8 and TRBJ2-7, the full variable domain reads EAGVTQSPTHLIKTRGQQATLRCSPISGHTSVYWYQQALGLGLQFLLWYDEGEERNRGNFPPRFSGRQFPNYSSELNVNALELEDSALYLCASSLALVAHEQYFGPGTRLTVT.

V gene TRBV6-6 combines with J gene TRBJ2-2; TRBD1 agrees at 9 bases. The CDR3 spans 17 residues. The V and J ends lost 5 bases and 6 bases, in that order; junction bases with no gene match: 13. Germline V gene sequence: CDR1 MNHNY, CDR2 SVGAGI (reference sequence). The CDR3 protein is CASSQPRDRAGAGELFF. DNA of the CDR3: TGTGCCAGCAGTCAACCGCGGGACAGGGCGGGAGCCGGGGAGCTGTTTTTT.

The chain joins TRBV28 to TRBJ1-2, with D unclear. This CDR3 contains 15 residues. V was shortened by 6 bases and J by 4 bases, with 18 bases between the two germline ends. Germline V CDR1 and CDR2: MDHEN, SYDVKM. CDR3 region: CASSLHPGLGYGYTF. As DNA, the CDR3 is TGTGCCAGCAGCCTTCACCCAGGACTAGGCTATGGCTACACCTTC.

V gene TRBV5-6 combines with J gene TRBJ2-1, with 11 bases that match TRBD2. The CDR3 loop spans 17 amino acids. Germline CDR1 reads SGHDT; CDR2 reads YYEEEE. Trimming cost V 4 bases and J 4 bases; bases outside gene matches: 10. The CDR3 coding sequence is TGTGCCAGCAGCCGGAGACTAGCGGGGAGCATTTACAATGAGCAGTTCTTC. Translating gives CASSRRLAGSIYNEQFF.

The V gene is TRBV6-1, the J gene TRBJ1-3; D is possibly TRBD1 (5 bases). V was pared by 4 bases and J by 0 bases, with 13 bases between. Germline V gene lookup returns CDR1 MNHNS and CDR2 SASEGT. The CDR3 covers 16 residues. The CDR3 loop reads CASSALDTRSGNTIYF. CDR3 bases: TGTGCCAGCAGTGCGCTGGACACCCGCTCTGGAAACACCATATATTTT.

The V gene is TRBV5-5, the J gene TRBJ2-5, with 7 positions matching TRBD2. The CDR3 has 17 amino acids. Germline assignment: CDR1 SGHKS and CDR2 YYEKEE (reference sequence). After removal of 2 bases from V and 0 bases from J, the junction contained 10 bases not matched to a gene. CDR3: CASSFQVGAGDQETQYF. The CDR3 DNA is TGTGCCAGCAGCTTCCAAGTTGGGGCGGGAGACCAAGAGACCCAGTACTTC.

The J gene is TRBJ1-1, the V gene TRBV2; TRBD1 matches at 11 bases. In germline, CDR1 is SNHLY, CDR2 FYNNEI. This CDR3 has 14 amino acids. Trimming at V came to 4 bases and at J to 6 bases, leaving 4 bases not matched to a gene. The DNA of the CDR3 is TGTGCCAGCAGTGTAGGGACAGGGGGGGCTGAAGCTTTCTTT. Its protein is CASSVGTGGAEAFF. Filled out from reference TRBV2 and TRBJ1-1, the complete variable domain reads EPEVTQTPSHQVTQMGQEVILRCVPISNHLYFYWYRQILGQKVEFLVSFYNNEISEKSEIFDDQFSVERPDGSNFTLKIRSTKLEDSAMYFCASSVGTGGAEAFFGQGTRLTVV.

J is TRBJ1-1 and V is TRBV7-2; tentatively, D is TRBD1 (6 bases). Trimming removed 6 bases at V and 7 bases at J, with 15 bases between. This CDR3 has 13 residues. Germline assignment: CDR1 SGHTA and CDR2 FQGNSA. CDR3: CASSPVIGGEAFF. In DNA form, the CDR3 reads TGTGCCAGCAGTCCCGTAATAGGGGGTGAAGCTTTCTTT.